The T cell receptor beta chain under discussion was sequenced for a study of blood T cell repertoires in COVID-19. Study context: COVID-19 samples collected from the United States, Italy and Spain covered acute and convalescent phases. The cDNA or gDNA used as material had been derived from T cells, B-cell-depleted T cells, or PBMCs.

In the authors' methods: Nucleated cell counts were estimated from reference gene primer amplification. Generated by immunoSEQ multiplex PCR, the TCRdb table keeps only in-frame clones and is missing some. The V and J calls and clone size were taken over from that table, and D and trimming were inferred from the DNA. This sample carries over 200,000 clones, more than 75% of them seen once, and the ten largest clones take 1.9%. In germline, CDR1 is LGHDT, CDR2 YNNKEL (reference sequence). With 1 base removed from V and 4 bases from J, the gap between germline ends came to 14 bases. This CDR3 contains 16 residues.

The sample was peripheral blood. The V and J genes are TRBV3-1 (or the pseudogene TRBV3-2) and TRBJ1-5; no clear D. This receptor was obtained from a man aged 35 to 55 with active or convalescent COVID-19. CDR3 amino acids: CASSQVPLAGNQPQHF. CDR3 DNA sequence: TGTGCCAGCAGCCAAGTACCACTGGCGGGGAATCAGCCCCAGCATTTT.